Each of the 2 T cell receptor beta chains below was sequenced from the same sample in a study of blood T cell repertoires in COVID-19. Assay: immunoSEQ multiplex PCR; the TCRdb copy retains only in-frame clones and omits some. Here the sample spans approximately 210,000 clones, roughly four fifths being singletons. The sequencing input was peripheral blood. These receptors came from a woman aged 40 to 49 with acute or convalescent COVID-19.

The rearrangement links TRBV30 to TRBJ2-1, with no clear D. This CDR3 contains 13 residues. V lost 3 bases, J lost 7 bases, and 13 bases lay in between. Germline V gene lookup returns CDR1 GTSNPN and CDR2 SVGIG (reference sequence). The CDR3 is CAWSPHTGNEQFF. The CDR3 DNA follows: TGTGCCTGGAGCCCACATACCGGGAATGAGCAGTTCTTC.

To note about this clone: Other DNA sequences in the sample encode the same CDR3. The rearrangement uses TRBV9 and TRBJ2-7, with D tentatively TRBD1 (6 bases). CDR1 is SGDLS and CDR2 is YYNGEE in the germline V gene. The CDR3 has 14 residues. V dropped 0 bases and J dropped 0 bases, with 7 bases sitting between them. CDR3 sequence reads: CASSVEGGSYEQYF. The CDR3 DNA follows: TGTGCCAGCAGCGTAGAAGGGGGCTCCTACGAGCAGTACTTC.